The 24 T cell receptor beta chains reported below all come from one sample, sequenced in a study of immune evolution from preneoplasia to lung adenocarcinoma. Measured with immunoSEQ multiplex PCR; TCRdb has only the in-frame clones, and not every one. Of approximately 9,600 clones in the sample, about 84% are singletons; the top ten hold around 5%. The sequenced material came from FFPE minimally invasive lung adenocarcinoma tissue. These TCRs come from an older person with lung adenocarcinoma.

In regard to this clone: Its ends do not fully match the called genes, so a read error is possible. The J gene is TRBJ2-5, the V gene TRBV29-1, with D tentatively TRBD2 (6 bases). The end of the DNA is better explained by TRBJ2-7, so the J call may be wrong. Germline values: CDR1 SQVTM, CDR2 ANQGSEA. The CDR3 length is 11 residues. The CDR3 spells CWGEKGYEQYF. Here the CDR3 DNA reads TGTTGGGGGGAAAAGGGCTACGAGCAGTACTTC.

The V gene is TRBV10-3, the J gene TRBJ1-2; D is undetermined. V was clipped by 3 bases and J by 8 bases, with 10 bases between them. Germline V gene sequence: CDR1 ENHRY, CDR2 SYGVKD. CDR3 length: 12 amino acids. Here the CDR3 reads CAISEREEGYTF. For the CDR3, the DNA is TGTGCCATCAGTGAAAGGGAAGAGGGCTACACCTTC.

As for this clone: This sample includes further DNA sequences coding for the same CDR3. V usage is TRBV9 and J usage is TRBJ1-2; possibly TRBD1 for D (6 bases). V lost 3 bases and J lost 5, with 11 bases in between. There are 13 residues in the CDR3. Germline CDR1 reads SGDLS; CDR2 reads YYNGEE. CDR3 in DNA: TGTGCCAGCAGCGCTGGAACAGGGTATGGCTACACCTTC. Translation gives CASSAGTGYGYTF.

The chain recombines TRBV6-6 with TRBJ1-1, with D uncertain. The CDR3 has 12 residues. The ends were cut back, 2 bases at V and 11 bases at J, with 12 bases in the middle. The germline V gene encodes CDR1 MNHNY and CDR2 SVGAGI (reference sequence). The chain's CDR3 is CASSYGGMDAFF. CDR3 bases: TGTGCCAGCAGTTACGGCGGGATGGATGCTTTCTTT.

CDR3 sequence (DNA): TGTGCCAGCAGGTCGGGACAGAACGAGCAGTACTTC. Protein sequence: CASRSGQNEQYF. The chain links TRBV11-2 to TRBJ2-7; 7 nucleotides align to TRBD1. This CDR3 has 12 residues. Germline CDR1 SGHAT, CDR2 FQNNGV. The V and J ends lost 6 bases and 5 bases, in that order; junction bases with no gene match: 4.

This clone was counted only a few times. This rearrangement joins TRBV7-3 to TRBJ2-1, with TRBD1 as a possible D gene (6 bases). CDR3 size: 13 residues. Trimming took 5 bases from V and 3 from J, leaving 8 bases between them. The germline V gene has CDR1 SGHTA and CDR2 FQGTGA. The CDR3 DNA sequence: TGTGCCAGCAGCCCGGGACACTACAATGAGCAGTTCTTC. Protein sequence: CASSPGHYNEQFF.

This sequence joins TRBV5-4 and TRBJ2-2; no clear D gene. Germline lookup yields CDR1 SGHNT and CDR2 YYREEE (reference sequence). The V end was cut by 3 bases, the J end by 7 bases, with 10 bases between. This CDR3 region has 13 residues. The CDR3, as DNA: TGTGCCAGCAGCTCCCCGGGCATCGGGGAGCTGTTTTTT. Its translation: CASSSPGIGELFF.

This chain uses TRBV6-5 with TRBJ1-1, with 7 bases fitting TRBD1. The CDR3 is 15 amino acids. Germline V gene lookup returns CDR1 MNHEY and CDR2 SVGAGI. V dropped 5 bases and J dropped 1; count of bases not matched to a gene: 7. The CDR3 DNA is TGTGCCAGCAGTACGAGACAGGGCAAGAACACTGAAGCTTTCTTT. This gives the protein CASSTRQGKNTEAFF.

The rearrangement links TRBV19 to TRBJ2-3; D remains ambiguous. Looked up from germline, CDR1 is LNHDA and CDR2 is SQIVND (reference sequence). This CDR3 is built from 18 residues. V lost 7 bases to trimming and J lost 6 bases, with 29 bases between them. This CDR3 is CASTREALNRRQWDTQYF. CDR3 sequence (DNA): TGTGCCAGTACTCGCGAGGCTCTAAATAGGAGACAATGGGATACGCAGTATTTT.

This chain uses TRBV5-5 with TRBJ1-1, with D possibly TRBD1 on 5 matching bases. The V and J ends lost 5 bases and 0 bases respectively, with 14 bases between them. The germline gives CDR1 SGHKS, CDR2 YYEKEE (reference sequence). The CDR3 length is 15 residues. Here the CDR3 reads CASRRTGTVNTEAFF. CDR3 coding DNA: TGTGCCAGCAGGCGCACCGGGACGGTGAACACTGAAGCTTTCTTT.

The rearrangement uses TRBV5-1 and TRBJ2-5; 14 positions agree with TRBD2. CDR1 and CDR2 (germline): SGHRS, YFSETQ. V gave up 3 bases and J gave up 1 base; unmatched junction bases: 2. The CDR3 totals 16 residues. CDR3 in amino acids: CASSSGLAGGQETQYF. CDR3 bases: TGCGCCAGCAGCTCAGGACTAGCGGGAGGCCAAGAGACCCAGTACTTC. Complete variable domain (other parts from reference TRBV5-1 and TRBJ2-5): KAGVTQTPRYLIKTRGQQVTLSCSPISGHRSVSWYQQTPGQGLQFLFEYFSETQRNKGNFPGRFSGRQFSNSRSEMNVSTLELGDSALYLCASSSGLAGGQETQYFGPGTRLLVL.

The chain combines TRBV28 with TRBJ1-2; no clear D. This CDR3 has 16 amino acids. V lost 3 bases, J lost 2 bases, and 16 bases lay in between. The V gene's germline CDR1 is MDHEN and CDR2 SYDVKM. In DNA, the CDR3 is TGTGCCAGCAGTTTCCCGCTCGGTCAGCGGAACTATGGCTACACCTTC. Its protein is CASSFPLGQRNYGYTF.

The V and J genes are TRBV6-6 and TRBJ1-3, with 10 bases aligning to TRBD1. The V gene end was trimmed by 5 bases and the J gene end by 0 bases; junction bases not matched to a gene: 4. Germline CDR1 reads MNHNY; CDR2 reads SVGAGI (reference sequence). This CDR3 spans 16 amino acids. The CDR3: CASSRRQGASGNTIYF. In nucleotides, the CDR3 is TGTGCCAGCAGTCGTCGACAGGGGGCCTCTGGAAACACCATATATTTT.

This clone appeared once. The rearrangement links TRBV6-4 to TRBJ2-3, with 8 bases that match TRBD2. The V segment lost 0 bases and the J segment 4 bases; nucleotides outside the gene matches: 3. Germline-derived CDR1 and CDR2 are MRHNA and SNTAGT. This CDR3 contains 15 residues. CDR3 sequence (DNA): TGTGCCAGCAGTGACTCGACCGGGAGGGCAGATACGCAGTATTTT. Amino acid sequence: CASSDSTGRADTQYF.

The chain employs TRBV5-6 and TRBJ1-1, with unresolved D. The ends were cut back, 2 bases at V and 3 bases at J, with 2 bases in the middle. CDR1 and CDR2 from the germline V gene are SGHDT and YYEEEE. This CDR3 comprises 11 residues. CDR3 coding DNA: TGTGCCAGCAGCTTCCACACTGAAGCTTTCTTT. This codes for CASSFHTEAFF.

The rearrangement joins TRBV4-2 to TRBJ1-4; the D gene is possibly TRBD1 (5 bases). The CDR3 has 17 residues. In germline, CDR1 is LGHNA, CDR2 YNFKEQ. Between the trimmed V and J ends, which lost 0 bases and 0 bases, there was a span of 11 bases. CDR3 sequence: CASSQEGHRTTNEKLFF. In DNA, the CDR3 is TGTGCCAGCAGCCAAGAGGGTCACAGGACAACTAATGAAAAACTGTTTTTT.

This clone appeared a few times. CDR3 region: CASSSDSNGELFF. CDR3 bases: TGTGCCAGCAGCTCGGACTCCAACGGGGAGCTGTTTTTT. The chain is built from TRBV7-2 and TRBJ2-2; TRBD2 is a possible D gene (5 bases). The length of the CDR3 is 13 residues. The V gene's germline CDR1 is SGHTA and CDR2 FQGNSA. V was cut by 4 bases and J by 7 bases, with 10 bases left in between.

The rearrangement links TRBV27 to TRBJ2-1; TRBD2 matches at 9 bases. The length of the CDR3 is 14 residues. With V trimmed by 5 bases and J by 7 bases, 6 bases remained unmatched. Looked up from germline, CDR1 is MNHEY and CDR2 is SMNVEV (reference sequence). As DNA, the CDR3 is TGTGCCAGCAGTCGGGTAGCGGGAGTTAATGAGCAGTTCTTC. This codes for CASSRVAGVNEQFF.

This chain connects TRBV4-3 to TRBJ2-2; 7 positions match TRBD1. The CDR3 has 18 residues. V lost 1 base to trimming and J lost 4 bases; unmatched junction nucleotides: 12. Per the germline V gene, CDR1 is LGHNA and CDR2 is YSLEER. The CDR3 DNA is TGCGCCAGCAGCCAAGGAATACCGGGACAGCCTTTCACCGGGGAGCTGTTTTTT. Its protein product is CASSQGIPGQPFTGELFF.

The chain joins TRBV28 to TRBJ1-2; D perhaps matches TRBD1 (6 bases). CDR1 is MDHEN, CDR2 SYDVKM, per germline. This CDR3 has 14 amino acids. V was clipped by 4 bases and J by 5 bases, with 14 bases between them. The CDR3 protein is CASSYGGPFYGYTF. The CDR3 nucleotides are TGTGCCAGCAGTTATGGGGGGCCGTTTTATGGCTACACCTTC.

Points on this clone: The same CDR3 is also encoded by other DNA sequences in this sample. The chain links TRBV30 to TRBJ2-7, with a weak D call TRBD2 (5 bases). The CDR3 extends over 13 amino acids. CDR1 GTSNPN and CDR2 SVGIG come from the germline V gene (reference sequence). The V and J ends lost 1 base and 1 base respectively, with 8 bases between them. CDR3 nucleotides: TGTGCCTGGAGTGGTCGGGGATCCTACGAGCAGTACTTC. It encodes CAWSGRGSYEQYF. Complete variable domain (other parts from reference TRBV30 and TRBJ2-7): SQTIHQWPATLVQPVGSPLSLECTVEGTSNPNLYWYRQAAGRGLQLLFYSVGIGQISSEVPQNLSASRPQDRQFILSSKKLLLSDSGFYLCAWSGRGSYEQYFGPGTRLTVT.

This clone occurred a few times. This rearrangement joins TRBV9 to TRBJ2-5; 13 bases agree with TRBD2. V dropped 3 bases and J dropped 2; count of bases not matched to a gene: 7. In germline, CDR1 is SGDLS, CDR2 YYNGEE. The CDR3 consists of 17 residues. The CDR3 is CASSGSRLAGGQETQYF. Written as DNA, the CDR3 is TGTGCCAGCAGCGGCTCCCGACTAGCGGGGGGTCAAGAGACCCAGTACTTC.

The gene calls are TRBV6-5 and TRBJ1-4; perhaps TRBD1 as D (6 bases). V was cut by 0 bases and J by 1 base, with 9 bases left in between. This CDR3 comprises 16 residues. CDR1 and CDR2 (germline): MNHEY, SVGAGI. The CDR3 nucleotides are TGTGCCAGCAGTTACTCGAGCAGGGGAACTAATGAAAAACTGTTTTTT. It translates to CASSYSSRGTNEKLFF.

The genes are TRBV7-2 and TRBJ2-1; TRBD2 aligns across 11 bases. V was clipped by 3 bases and J by 4 bases; unmatched bases: 5. The CDR3 length is 16 residues. Germline CDR1 and CDR2: SGHTA and FQGNSA. In DNA form, the CDR3 reads TGTGCCAGCAGCTTGGCTAGCGGGGGGTGGTACAATGAGCAGTTCTTC. Its protein is CASSLASGGWYNEQFF.